This is a list of T cell receptor beta chains from one sample in a study of blood T cells in healthy people across ages. TCRdb ran MiXCR on the 5' RACE reads and lists one entry per CDR3 protein. The repertoire consists of about 1.5 million distinct CDR3 sequences, with approximately 43% occurring once and the leading ten covering about 4%. The sequencing input was blood. The receptors originated from a young woman in good health. CDR3s include the opening cysteine and the closing phenylalanine or tryptophan. Each record gives: CDR3 DNA, CDR3 protein, clone size, D gene, V gene, J gene. The D gene is left open where the match is weak. Only some rows state a clone size, as once, few, many or a class for expanded clones.

CDR3 DNA: TGTGCCAGCAGTTCCTTTGCGGAGACCCAGTACTTC; CDR3 protein: CASSSFAETQYF; clone size: NA; D gene: NA; V gene: TRBV6-2/TRBV6-3; J gene: TRBJ2-5
CDR3 DNA: TGCAGTGCCTCAGGGGACGTCTCCTACGAGCAGTACTTC; CDR3 protein: CSASGDVSYEQYF; clone size: few; D gene: NA; V gene: TRBV20-1; J gene: TRBJ2-7
CDR3 DNA: TGTGCCAGCAGTTTGGGGCGGGGCTTGGAGCAGTTCTTC; CDR3 protein: CASSLGRGLEQFF; clone size: NA; D gene: NA; V gene: TRBV27; J gene: TRBJ2-1
CDR3 DNA: TGTGCCAGCAGTCATTATCGGGAGCAGTATTTC; CDR3 protein: CASSHYREQYF; clone size: NA; D gene: NA; V gene: TRBV12-3/TRBV12-4; J gene: TRBJ2-7
CDR3 DNA: TGCAGTGCTAGAGATCAACCCTACAATGAGCAGTTCTTC; CDR3 protein: CSARDQPYNEQFF; clone size: few; D gene: NA; V gene: TRBV20-1; J gene: TRBJ2-1
CDR3 DNA: TGTGCCAGCAGTTTGGGTTGGAACTACGAGCAGTACTTC; CDR3 protein: CASSLGWNYEQYF; clone size: few; D gene: NA; V gene: TRBV12-3/TRBV12-4; J gene: TRBJ2-7
CDR3 DNA: TGCAGCGGAACAGGGACCGGCACTGAAGCTTTCTTT; CDR3 protein: CSGTGTGTEAFF; clone size: few; D gene: NA; V gene: TRBV29-1; J gene: TRBJ1-1
CDR3 DNA: TGTGCCTGGAAAGGGCTTTCCTACGAGCAGTACTTC; CDR3 protein: CAWKGLSYEQYF; clone size: NA; D gene: NA; V gene: TRBV30; J gene: TRBJ2-7
CDR3 DNA: TGTGCCAGCAGTATCGACGGCCACGAGCAGTACTTC; CDR3 protein: CASSIDGHEQYF; clone size: NA; D gene: NA; V gene: TRBV12-3/TRBV12-4; J gene: TRBJ2-7
CDR3 DNA: TGTGCCAGCAGACCCGGGACAGGACGCGTCCCCTTCTATGGCTACACCTTC; CDR3 protein: CASRPGTGRVPFYGYTF; clone size: NA; D gene: TRBD1; V gene: TRBV6-1; J gene: TRBJ1-2
CDR3 DNA: TGTGCCAGCAGCTCCGACAGGGTCCTCGGTGGCTACACCTTC; CDR3 protein: CASSSDRVLGGYTF; clone size: few; D gene: TRBD1; V gene: TRBV11-1; J gene: TRBJ1-2
CDR3 DNA: TGTGCCAGCAGCGTCGGGACAGGGGGTTTATACAATGAGCAGTTCTTC; CDR3 protein: CASSVGTGGLYNEQFF; clone size: once; D gene: TRBD1; V gene: TRBV9; J gene: TRBJ2-1
CDR3 DNA: TGTGCCAGCAGCTTAAGTGTAGCTAGCGGGAGTTTTGGGCGGCAGTTCTTC; CDR3 protein: CASSLSVASGSFGRQFF; clone size: few; D gene: TRBD2; V gene: TRBV7-6; J gene: TRBJ2-1
CDR3 DNA: TGTGCCTGGAGCCGGACAGGGTGGGACACTGAAGCTTTCTTT; CDR3 protein: CAWSRTGWDTEAFF; clone size: NA; D gene: TRBD1; V gene: TRBV30; J gene: TRBJ1-1
CDR3 DNA: TGTGCCAGCAGCACATCCTCTATCGACAGGGGGCTATGGAATGAGCAGTTCTTC; CDR3 protein: CASSTSSIDRGLWNEQFF; clone size: NA; D gene: TRBD1; V gene: TRBV7-9; J gene: TRBJ2-1
CDR3 DNA: TGCAGTGCTTCAGGCCGGGACTGGTTTTACGAGCAGTACTTC; CDR3 protein: CSASGRDWFYEQYF; clone size: NA; D gene: NA; V gene: TRBV20-1; J gene: TRBJ2-7
CDR3 DNA: TGTGCCAGCAGCCAAAGACGGGACACTGATTCACCCCTCCACTTT; CDR3 protein: CASSQRRDTDSPLHF; clone size: NA; D gene: NA; V gene: TRBV4-2; J gene: TRBJ1-6
CDR3 DNA: TGTGCCAGCACCCGTCTGGGGACACTCAGTGAGCAGTTCTTC; CDR3 protein: CASTRLGTLSEQFF; clone size: NA; D gene: NA; V gene: TRBV27; J gene: TRBJ2-1
CDR3 DNA: TGCGCCAGCAGCCGGGGGACTACTATCCTCACAGATACGCAGTATTTT; CDR3 protein: CASSRGTTILTDTQYF; clone size: few; D gene: TRBD2; V gene: TRBV4-3; J gene: TRBJ2-3
CDR3 DNA: NA; CDR3 protein: CASSVFLFGEQFF; clone size: NA; D gene: NA; V gene: TRBV12-3/TRBV12-4; J gene: TRBJ2-1
CDR3 DNA: TGCGCCAGCAGCTCGACAGGGACCCAAGAGACCCAGTACTTC; CDR3 protein: CASSSTGTQETQYF; clone size: few; D gene: TRBD1; V gene: TRBV5-1; J gene: TRBJ2-5
CDR3 DNA: TGTGCCAGCAGCCCCCGGGGACAGGAGAACACCGGGGAGCTGTTTTTT; CDR3 protein: CASSPRGQENTGELFF; clone size: NA; D gene: TRBD1; V gene: TRBV7-9; J gene: TRBJ2-2
CDR3 DNA: TGTGCCCGCAGCCAAGACTGGACAGGGATTTCACCCCTCCACTTT; CDR3 protein: CARSQDWTGISPLHF; clone size: NA; D gene: TRBD1; V gene: TRBV3-1; J gene: TRBJ1-6
CDR3 DNA: TGTGCCAGCAGTTATGTGCGAGCTAGCGGGGGAGACTCCTACGAGCAGTACTTC; CDR3 protein: CASSYVRASGGDSYEQYF; clone size: many; D gene: TRBD2; V gene: TRBV6-2/TRBV6-3; J gene: TRBJ2-7
CDR3 DNA: TGCGCCAGCAGCCAGGACCCTCCCGTCTTTACCAATGAGCAGTACTTC; CDR3 protein: CASSQDPPVFTNEQYF; clone size: NA; D gene: NA; V gene: TRBV4-1; J gene: TRBJ2-5